The 30 T cell receptor beta chains given below trace back to one sample, sequenced in a study of OX40 agonist ivuxolimab in advanced cancers. The table came from immunoSEQ multiplex PCR; TCRdb's copy has only in-frame clones and leaves some out. The profile covers around 15,000 clones, with about four fifths appearing a single time and over 9% taken by the ten largest. The input for sequencing was CD4+ or CD8+ T cells sorted from blood, taken in a trial of the OX40 agonist ivuxolimab. The receptors here all came from an adult with an advanced solid tumor such as melanoma, head and neck, liver or kidney cancer.

This clone was seen once. The chain employs TRBV27 and TRBJ2-1; D unresolved. The CDR3 contains 12 residues. CDR1 and CDR2 from the germline V gene are MNHEY and SMNVEV (reference sequence). V was clipped by 2 bases and J by 6 bases, with 5 bases between them. This chain's CDR3 is CASSLVGNEQFF. The DNA for the CDR3 is TGTGCCAGCAGTTTAGTGGGCAATGAGCAGTTCTTC.

V usage is TRBV10-3 and J usage is TRBJ2-7; 7 positions match TRBD2. There are 16 residues in the CDR3. With V trimmed by 7 bases and J by 6 bases, 18 bases remained unmatched. Per the germline V gene, CDR1 is ENHRY and CDR2 is SYGVKD. CDR3 in amino acids: CAIMRVSGVGLGEQYF. The CDR3 DNA reads TGTGCCATCATGCGCGTAAGCGGGGTAGGCCTAGGCGAGCAGTACTTC.

The CDR3 DNA reads TGTGCCAGCAGCTTCACCGGGACTCTATACAATGAGCAGTTCTTC. It yields the protein CASSFTGTLYNEQFF. V usage is TRBV7-6 and J usage is TRBJ2-1, with D possibly matching TRBD2 (6 bases). From germline, CDR1 is SGHVS and CDR2 FNYEAQ. There are 15 residues in the CDR3. The germline V and J ends were trimmed by 3 bases and 4 bases, with 13 bases remaining between them.

The rearrangement links TRBV7-9 to TRBJ2-7; 8 nucleotides agree with TRBD2. This CDR3 is 16 amino acids long. The trim removed 2 bases at V and 3 bases at J, leaving 9 bases unmatched. Germline V gene data show CDR1 as SEHNR and CDR2 as FQNEAQ (reference sequence). The CDR3 reads CASSLRVGTRVYEQYF. CDR3 nucleotide sequence: TGTGCCAGCAGCTTAAGGGTAGGGACTAGGGTCTACGAGCAGTACTTC.

The rearrangement links TRBV19 to TRBJ2-3, with 9 bases lining up with TRBD1. The length of the CDR3 is 14 residues. After removal of 1 base from V and 4 bases from J, the junction contained 0 bases not matched to a gene. Germline V CDR1 and CDR2: LNHDA, SQIVND (reference sequence). The CDR3 loop reads CASSIGQGADTQYF. In nucleotides, the CDR3 is TGTGCCAGTAGTATAGGACAGGGGGCAGATACGCAGTATTTT. The full variable domain, its missing parts supplied by reference TRBV19 and TRBJ2-3, is DGGITQSPKYLFRKEGQNVTLSCEQNLNHDAMYWYRQDPGQGLRLIYYSQIVNDFQKGDIAEGYSVSREKKESFPLTVTSAQKNPTAFYLCASSIGQGADTQYFGPGTRLTVL.

The CDR3 nucleotides are TGTGCCAGCAGTTTCGGGGCAACCTCCGGGGCCAACGTCCTGACTTTC. Protein sequence: CASSFGATSGANVLTF. V is TRBV28 and J is TRBJ2-6; D possibly uses TRBD1 or TRBD2 (5 bases each). V lost 3 bases and J lost 4, with 13 bases in between. This CDR3 is 16 amino acids long. The germline gives CDR1 MDHEN, CDR2 SYDVKM. The full variable domain, in which reference TRBV28 and TRBJ2-6 provide the parts outside the CDR3, is DVKVTQSSRYLVKRTGEKVFLECVQDMDHENMFWYRQDPGLGLRLIYFSYDVKMKEKGDIPEGYSVSREKKERFSLILESASTNQTSMYLCASSFGATSGANVLTFGAGSRLTVL.

This chain uses TRBV27 with TRBJ2-2, with 8 bases lining up with TRBD2. CDR1 and CDR2 from the germline V gene are MNHEY and SMNVEV (reference sequence). With 2 bases clipped from V and 4 bases from J, the junction kept 0 bases outside the gene matches. The CDR3 length is 14 residues. The CDR3 DNA reads TGTGCCAGCAGTTTAGCGGGAGGCACCGGGGAGCTGTTTTTT. The encoded protein is CASSLAGGTGELFF.

This rearrangement joins TRBV27 to TRBJ2-3, with a weak D call TRBD2 (5 bases). Germline CDR1 and CDR2: MNHEY and SMNVEV (reference sequence). The CDR3 totals 15 residues. V gave up 2 bases and J gave up 3 bases, with 12 bases separating them. In DNA, the CDR3 is TGTGCCAGCAGTTTAGACGGACTCCTAACAGATACGCAGTATTTT. Protein: CASSLDGLLTDTQYF.

V gene TRBV19 combines with J gene TRBJ2-2; D unresolved. The CDR3 is 15 amino acids. Trimming removed 5 bases at V and 1 base at J, with 11 bases between. Germline values: CDR1 LNHDA, CDR2 SQIVND (reference sequence). CDR3 sequence reads: CASSLSGLNTGELFF. As DNA, the CDR3 is TGTGCCAGTAGTCTCAGTGGCCTGAACACCGGGGAGCTGTTTTTT.

The genes are TRBV4-1 and TRBJ2-1; perhaps TRBD2 as D (5 bases). V lost 0 bases, J lost 4 bases, and 10 bases lay in between. Germline CDR1 MGHRA, CDR2 YSYEKL. The CDR3 is made up of 15 amino acids. The CDR3 DNA reads as TGCGCCAGCAGCCAAGATAGCGTCCAGTACAATGAGCAGTTCTTC. Residues: CASSQDSVQYNEQFF.

The chain combines TRBV11-2 with TRBJ2-5; TRBD2 agrees at 10 bases. This CDR3 has 16 residues. After removal of 5 bases from V and 4 bases from J, the junction contained 10 bases not matched to a gene. CDR1 SGHAT and CDR2 FQNNGV come from the germline V gene. The CDR3 sequence: CASSQDSSGSPETQYF. The CDR3, as DNA: TGTGCCAGCAGCCAAGACTCTAGCGGGAGCCCAGAGACCCAGTACTTC. The variable domain in full, with the rest retrieved from reference TRBV11-2 and TRBJ2-5, is EAGVAQSPRYKIIEKRQSVAFWCNPISGHATLYWYQQILGQGPKLLIQFQNNGVVDDSQLPKDRFSAERLKGVDSTLKIQPAKLEDSAVYLCASSQDSSGSPETQYFGPGTRLLVL.

The table lists this clone with a count of one. The DNA of the CDR3 is TGTGCCAGCAGCCCCCAAGGGCGAAAGCAGCCCCAGCATTTT. It translates to CASSPQGRKQPQHF. The chain has TRBV28 and TRBJ1-5; D is unresolved. Trimming left V 6 bases short and J 7 bases short, with 16 bases between. CDR1 and CDR2 from the germline V gene are MDHEN and SYDVKM. The CDR3 sequence is 14 residues long. The full variable domain, with the rest looked up from reference TRBV28 and TRBJ1-5, is DVKVTQSSRYLVKRTGEKVFLECVQDMDHENMFWYRQDPGLGLRLIYFSYDVKMKEKGDIPEGYSVSREKKERFSLILESASTNQTSMYLCASSPQGRKQPQHFGDGTRLSIL.

This clone was seen a handful of times. The CDR3 bases are TGTGCCTGGACCACACGGGACTATAGCAATCAGCCCCAGCATTTT. Its translation is CAWTTRDYSNQPQHF. The V and J genes are TRBV30 and TRBJ1-5; D might be TRBD1 (5 bases). The CDR3 covers 15 residues. V dropped 4 bases and J dropped 0 bases, with 13 bases sitting between them. Looked up from germline, CDR1 is GTSNPN and CDR2 is SVGIG (reference sequence).

This rearrangement joins TRBV25-1 to TRBJ2-5; D unresolved. The germline V gene encodes CDR1 MGHDK and CDR2 SYGVNS. The CDR3 extends over 12 amino acids. V was pared by 3 bases and J by 5 bases, with 7 bases between. As DNA, the CDR3 is TGTGCCAGCAGTGATCAGCGCGAGACCCAGTACTTC. Amino acids: CASSDQRETQYF.

The DNA for the CDR3 is TGTGCCAGCACCCCCTTTGCAACTAATGAAAAACTGTTTTTT. It yields the protein CASTPFATNEKLFF. The gene calls are TRBV7-8 and TRBJ1-4; the D is unclear. The CDR3 runs to 14 residues. Germline CDR1 and CDR2: SGHVS and FQNEAQ. V was cut by 7 bases and J by 0 bases, with 9 bases left in between.

The gene calls are TRBV5-1 and TRBJ2-7, with no clear D. V was clipped by 4 bases and J by 3 bases, with 14 bases between them. The CDR3 totals 14 residues. Germline values: CDR1 SGHRS, CDR2 YFSETQ. CDR3 sequence reads: CASSPYRAGYEQYF. Here the CDR3 DNA reads TGCGCCAGCAGCCCCTACCGAGCTGGCTACGAGCAGTACTTC. Looking up the rest from reference TRBV5-1 and TRBJ2-7 gives the full variable domain: KAGVTQTPRYLIKTRGQQVTLSCSPISGHRSVSWYQQTPGQGLQFLFEYFSETQRNKGNFPGRFSGRQFSNSRSEMNVSTLELGDSALYLCASSPYRAGYEQYFGPGTRLTVT.

The V call is TRBV4-1, the J call TRBJ2-7; a possible D gene is TRBD2 (7 bases). The CDR3 has 15 residues. The germline CDR1 and CDR2 sequences are MGHRA and YSYEKL. The V and J ends lost 0 bases and 5 bases respectively, with 14 bases between them. DNA for the CDR3: TGCGCCAGCAGCCAAGAGGGGGCGGGGGCGGACGAGCAGTACTTC. It is translated as CASSQEGAGADEQYF.

This chain links TRBV2 with TRBJ2-3; D unresolved. In germline, CDR1 is SNHLY, CDR2 FYNNEI. This CDR3 spans 16 amino acids. Trimming left V 6 bases short and J 4 bases short, with 20 bases between. The CDR3 region has the DNA TGTGCCAGCAGACGCCCTCCATCTATGGTTCCAGATACGCAGTATTTT. This gives the protein CASRRPPSMVPDTQYF.

This rearrangement joins TRBV4-3 to TRBJ2-1, with D possibly TRBD2 on 6 matching bases. Germline V gene sequence: CDR1 LGHNA, CDR2 YSLEER. The CDR3 is made up of 15 amino acids. The V end lost 3 bases, the J end lost 4 bases, and 13 bases lay between the germline ends. The DNA of the CDR3 is TGCGCCAGCAGCCACGGGGGTCTCTTATACAATGAGCAGTTCTTC. The encoded protein is CASSHGGLLYNEQFF.

This sequence joins TRBV5-1 and TRBJ2-1; TRBD2 aligns across 16 bases. The junction had 7 bases not matched to a gene; V was cut back by 4 bases and J by 3 bases. CDR1 is SGHRS and CDR2 is YFSETQ in the germline V gene. This CDR3 has 18 residues. CDR3 nucleotide sequence: TGCGCCAGCAGCCCGGGGACTAGCGGGAGGGAGGACTACAATGAGCAGTTCTTC. Its protein is CASSPGTSGREDYNEQFF.

This clone was counted a few times. This chain connects TRBV19 to TRBJ2-1; 10 positions match TRBD2. The CDR3 has 15 amino acids. Looked up from germline, CDR1 is LNHDA and CDR2 is SQIVND (reference sequence). Losses at the gene ends were 6 bases for V and 5 bases for J; bases not matched to a gene: 7. The DNA for the CDR3 is TGTGCCAGTAGGGAGCTAGCGGGAGCCAACAATGAGCAGTTCTTC. This encodes CASRELAGANNEQFF.

The chain has TRBV28 and TRBJ1-5; D ambiguous. The CDR3 extends over 15 amino acids. With 3 bases removed from V and 7 bases from J, the gap between germline ends came to 16 bases. Looked up from germline, CDR1 is MDHEN and CDR2 is SYDVKM. The CDR3 region is CASSFPRQDSQPQHF. As DNA, the CDR3 is TGTGCCAGCAGTTTCCCCAGACAAGACTCACAGCCCCAGCATTTT.

J is TRBJ1-2 and V is TRBV10-1; 9 nucleotides match TRBD1. Germline trimming cut 11 bases from V and 3 bases from J; bases unmatched to any gene: 7. The CDR3 loop spans 13 amino acids. Germline loops: CDR1 WNHNN, CDR2 SYGVQD (reference sequence). The CDR3 nucleotides read TGCGCCGCGAGAGGGACAGGGCACTATGGCTACACCTTC. Translated, it gives CAARGTGHYGYTF.

The chain has TRBV11-2 and TRBJ2-7; D tentatively fits TRBD1 or TRBD2 (6 bases each). The V end lost 10 bases, the J end lost 4 bases, and 14 bases lay between the germline ends. Germline CDR1 SGHAT, CDR2 FQNNGV. The CDR3 is 12 residues long. The CDR3 nucleotides are TGTGCCATCCAGAAAGGGGGGTACGAGCAGTACTTC. Its translation is CAIQKGGYEQYF.

The chain combines TRBV4-3 with TRBJ1-1; D is unclear. In germline, CDR1 is LGHNA, CDR2 YSLEER. Trimming took 7 bases from V and 1 from J, leaving 10 bases between them. This CDR3 is built from 13 residues. The CDR3 nucleotides read TGCGCCAGCACCGCAGGCCGGAACACTGAAGCTTTCTTT. Its translation: CASTAGRNTEAFF.

The chain recombines TRBV11-2 with TRBJ2-7; 9 positions match TRBD2. V gave up 0 bases and J gave up 1 base; unmatched junction bases: 7. CDR1 is SGHAT, CDR2 FQNNGV, per germline. The CDR3 totals 17 residues. CDR3 region: CASSLESGLAGSYEQYF. As DNA, the CDR3 is TGTGCCAGCAGCTTAGAGAGTGGGCTAGCGGGATCCTACGAGCAGTACTTC. The entire variable domain, with the rest obtained from reference TRBV11-2 and TRBJ2-7, is as follows: EAGVAQSPRYKIIEKRQSVAFWCNPISGHATLYWYQQILGQGPKLLIQFQNNGVVDDSQLPKDRFSAERLKGVDSTLKIQPAKLEDSAVYLCASSLESGLAGSYEQYFGPGTRLTVT.

This clone appeared once. Sequence at one end of the junction differs from germline and may be a read error. J is TRBJ1-2 and V is TRBV6-5, with a weak D call TRBD1 (6 bases). The CDR3 totals 14 residues. Germline values: CDR1 MNHEY, CDR2 SVGAGI. In DNA, the CDR3 is TGTGCCACCAGTTACGGTCAGGGGCAGTATGGCTACACCTTC. Translating gives CATSYGQGQYGYTF.

There are a few counts of this clone. The V call is TRBV6-5, the J call TRBJ2-5; 10 bases are a match to TRBD2. The CDR3 extends over 15 amino acids. The V gene's germline CDR1 is MNHEY and CDR2 SVGAGI. V lost 2 bases and J lost 5; bases outside the gene matches: 5. CDR3 in DNA: TGTGCCAGCAGTTACACTAGCGGGACGCCTGAGACCCAGTACTTC. Translated, it gives CASSYTSGTPETQYF.

The V call is TRBV1, the J call TRBJ2-7; TRBD1, as called in the table, went unchecked against the DNA. TRBV1 is reported as a pseudogene. The CDR3 loop spans 15 amino acids. The CDR3 loop is CTSSRVTGLPYEQYF. DNA of the CDR3: TGCACCAGCAGCCGGGTGACAGGGCTTCCCTACGAGCAGTACTTC.

V is TRBV9 and J is TRBJ2-1; D gene uncertain. The length of the CDR3 is 17 residues. Trimming took off 3 bases at V and 0 bases at J, with 16 bases between the two ends. Germline V lookup: CDR1 SGDLS, CDR2 YYNGEE. The CDR3 is CASSAPRNGNSYNEQFF. CDR3 bases: TGTGCCAGCAGCGCCCCCCGAAATGGGAACTCCTACAATGAGCAGTTCTTC.